The T cell receptor (beta chain) described here comes from a study of metastatic and nonmetastatic thyroid tumors. On the study more broadly: Where malignant and benign thyroid patients were concerned, repertoires were compared across blood and tumor or nodule tissue.

There were no patients who had received any treatment before thyroid surgery. How the authors handled the data: The authors used CDR3 differences across clinicopathological groups to build a distant-metastasis classifier for papillary thyroid cancer. TCRdb reassembled clones from the PCR reads with MiXCR. In this record, the V and J calls reflect TCRdb's handling and not the investigators' own analysis. Of approximately 70,000 clones detected, less than 5% appear once; the ten largest clones hold 20% to 25%. The V gene's germline CDR1 is MNHEY and CDR2 SVGEGT. The CDR3 is made up of 15 amino acids. The V segment lost 6 bases and the J segment 13 bases; nucleotides outside the gene matches: 14.

This receptor was obtained from a female donor with papillary thyroid cancer or a benign thyroid nodule (not recorded which). Some clones in this sample may be carry-over from other donors' samples. The specimen was blood. The rearrangement joins TRBV6-2 or TRBV6-3 to TRBJ2-3; 12 bases fit TRBD2. The CDR3 DNA sequence: TGTGCCAGCAGCCTGATTTCTAGCGGGAGGGCCCCAAAGTATTTT. Protein product: CASSLISSGRAPKYF.